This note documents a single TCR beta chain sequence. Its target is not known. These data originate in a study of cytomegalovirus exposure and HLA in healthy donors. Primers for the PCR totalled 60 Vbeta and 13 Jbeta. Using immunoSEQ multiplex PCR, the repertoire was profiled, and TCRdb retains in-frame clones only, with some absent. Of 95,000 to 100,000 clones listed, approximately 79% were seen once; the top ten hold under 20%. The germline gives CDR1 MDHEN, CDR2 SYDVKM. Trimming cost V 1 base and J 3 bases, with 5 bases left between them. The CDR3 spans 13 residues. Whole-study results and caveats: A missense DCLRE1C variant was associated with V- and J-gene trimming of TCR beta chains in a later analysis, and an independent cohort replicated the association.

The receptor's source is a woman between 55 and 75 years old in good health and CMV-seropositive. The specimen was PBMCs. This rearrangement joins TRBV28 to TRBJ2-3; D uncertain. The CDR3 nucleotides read TGTGCCAGCAGTTTATATCCAACAGATACGCAGTATTTT. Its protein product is CASSLYPTDTQYF.